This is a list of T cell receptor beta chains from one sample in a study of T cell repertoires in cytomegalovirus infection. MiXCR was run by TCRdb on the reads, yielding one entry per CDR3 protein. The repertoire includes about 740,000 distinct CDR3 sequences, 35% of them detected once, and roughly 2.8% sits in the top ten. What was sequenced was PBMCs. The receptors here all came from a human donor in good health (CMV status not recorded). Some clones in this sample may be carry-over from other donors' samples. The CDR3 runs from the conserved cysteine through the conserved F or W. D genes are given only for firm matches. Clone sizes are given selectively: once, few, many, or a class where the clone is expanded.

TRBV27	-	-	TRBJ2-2	TGTGCCAGCAGTTTTATCCTCACAGGGAGGTTAGCCGGGGAGCTGTTTTTT	CASSFILTGRLAGELFF
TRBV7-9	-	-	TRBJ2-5	TGTGCCAGCAGCTTAAGGACGGGAGATAAAGAGACCCAGTACTTC	CASSLRTGDKETQYF
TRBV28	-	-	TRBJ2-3	TGTGCCAGCAGCCCACTTCACGATACGCAGTATTTT	CASSPLHDTQYF
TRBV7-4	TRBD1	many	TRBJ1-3	TGTGCCGTACTCCAGGGGGCGGGCAGACCCTCTGGAAACACCATATATTTT	CAVLQGAGRPSGNTIYF
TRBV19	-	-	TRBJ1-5	TGTGCCAGTAGTGGGGACTCCTTACGGCCCCAGCATTTT	CASSGDSLRPQHF
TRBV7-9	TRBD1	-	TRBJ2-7	TGTGCCAGCAGCCGCGCCGGGACAGGGATTGTAGGGGAGCAGTACTTC	CASSRAGTGIVGEQYF
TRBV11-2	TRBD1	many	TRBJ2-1	TGTGCCAGCAGCCGGGACAGGGGCTCCTACAATGAGCAGTTCTTC	CASSRDRGSYNEQFF
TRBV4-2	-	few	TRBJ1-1	TGTGCCAGCAGCCAACCCAGCAAGCCAGAAACCATGAACACTGAAGCTTTCTTT	CASSQPSKPETMNTEAFF
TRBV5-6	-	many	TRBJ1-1	TGTGCCAGCAGTTACGACGGTAACACTGAAGCTTTCTTT	CASSYDGNTEAFF
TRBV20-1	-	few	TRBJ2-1	TGCAGTGCCGACATCCAGTTCCCGTCCAATGAGCAGTTCTTC	CSADIQFPSNEQFF
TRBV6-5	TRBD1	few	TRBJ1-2	TGTGCCAGCAGAGTACAGGGGCAACCTAACTATGGCTACACCTTC	CASRVQGQPNYGYTF
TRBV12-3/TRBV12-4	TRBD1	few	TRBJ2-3	TGTGCCAGCAGTTTAGGTGGACAGGGATTTACAGATACGCAGTATTTT	CASSLGGQGFTDTQYF
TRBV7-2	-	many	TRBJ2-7	TGTGCCAGCAGCTTAGAGTTAGAGTACGAGCAGTACTTC	CASSLELEYEQYF
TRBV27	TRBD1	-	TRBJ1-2	TGTGCCAGCAGTATTCGGACAGGACAGTCGGATGGCTACACCTTC	CASSIRTGQSDGYTF
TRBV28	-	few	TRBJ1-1	TGTGCCAGCAGCCAGCGACTCCCCCCAGGGAACACTGAAGCTTTCTTT	CASSQRLPPGNTEAFF
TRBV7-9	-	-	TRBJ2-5	TGTGCCAGCACCCTGACCTTGTCACTAGAGACCCAGTACTTC	CASTLTLSLETQYF
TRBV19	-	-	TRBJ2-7	TGTGCCAGTAACCCCAGGGGACTCCACTACGAGCAGTACTTC	CASNPRGLHYEQYF
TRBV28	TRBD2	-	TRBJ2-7	TGTGCCAGCAGTTCCTCGACGGGGGGGTATCCGTCCTACGAGCAGTACTTC	CASSSSTGGYPSYEQYF
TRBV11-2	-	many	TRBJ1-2	TGTGCCAGCAGCTTAGGCCTTAGGGGCGTAACTCCTAACTATGGCTACACCTTC	CASSLGLRGVTPNYGYTF
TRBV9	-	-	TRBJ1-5	TGTGCCAGCAGCGTGGGATCGGTAGGGCAGCCCCAGCATTTT	CASSVGSVGQPQHF
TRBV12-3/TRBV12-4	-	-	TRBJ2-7	TGTGCCAGCAGCTCCCTATCCCTATCCTACGAGCAGTACTTC	CASSSLSLSYEQYF
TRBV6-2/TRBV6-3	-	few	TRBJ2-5	TGTGCCAGCATCCCAGGGCGAGGCCTTCTGACCCAGTACTTC	CASIPGRGLLTQYF
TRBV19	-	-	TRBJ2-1	TGTGCCAGTAGTATAGCCTTAAACAATGAGCAGTTCTTC	CASSIALNNEQFF
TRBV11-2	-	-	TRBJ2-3	TGTGCCAGCAGTCCCATGGGGGATACGCAGTATTTT	CASSPMGDTQYF
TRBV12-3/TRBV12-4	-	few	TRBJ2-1	TGTGCCAGCAGTTCCATCCTAGGTGATCTTGACAATGAGCAGTTCTTC	CASSSILGDLDNEQFF
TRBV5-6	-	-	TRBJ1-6	TGTGCCAGCAGCCAACTGGGGGGGGGAAATTCACCCCTCCACTTT	CASSQLGGGNSPLHF
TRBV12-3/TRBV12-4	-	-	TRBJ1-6	TGTGCCAGCAGTTTAGCCAGGCCACTTAATTCACCCCTCCACTTT	CASSLARPLNSPLHF
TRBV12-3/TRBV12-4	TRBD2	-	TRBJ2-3	TGTGCCAGCAGTTTGTTAGCGGGAGGCCCTGGGACAGATACGCAGTATTTT	CASSLLAGGPGTDTQYF
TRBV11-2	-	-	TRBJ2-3	TGTGCCAGCATCGACATTCTAATGGTCACAGATACGCAGTATTTT	CASIDILMVTDTQYF
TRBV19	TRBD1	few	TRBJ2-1	TGTGCCAGTAGGCCAATACAGGGGGAAAATTACAATGAGCAGTTCTTC	CASRPIQGENYNEQFF
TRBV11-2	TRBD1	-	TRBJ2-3	TGTGCCAGCAGCCACGGACAGGGCGCAGATACGCAGTATTTT	CASSHGQGADTQYF
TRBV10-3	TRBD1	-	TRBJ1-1	TGTGCCATCAACAGAGACAGGGACACTGAAGCTTTCTTT	CAINRDRDTEAFF
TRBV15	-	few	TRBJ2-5	TGTGCCACCAGCAGAGACAAAGAGACCCAGTACTTC	CATSRDKETQYF
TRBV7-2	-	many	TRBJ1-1	TGTGCCAGCAGGATGAGGGGGACTGAAGCTTTCTTT	CASRMRGTEAFF
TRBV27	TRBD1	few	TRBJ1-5	TGTGCCAGCAGTTCGAACAGGGGGCTCGGCAATCAGCCCCAGCATTTT	CASSSNRGLGNQPQHF
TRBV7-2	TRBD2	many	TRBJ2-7	TGTGCCAGCAGCTCCGGGGGGGGTTACTACGAGCAGTACTTC	CASSSGGGYYEQYF
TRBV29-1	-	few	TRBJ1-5	TGCAGCGTTGGCAGGGACAATCAGCCCCAGCATTTT	CSVGRDNQPQHF